This T cell receptor (beta chain) was identified during a study of beta chain features in type 1 diabetes. Whole-study results and caveats: All four CD4+ subsets of Type 1 diabetes patients contained TCRB CDR3s that were moderately but significantly shorter.

V lost 7 bases, J lost 7 bases, and 16 bases lay in between. CDR3 size: 13 residues. Germline lookup yields CDR1 SEHNR and CDR2 FQNEAQ (reference sequence). Purity of each sorted population was above 95%. As to this clone: Antigen specificity is unknown.

Isolated RNA was reverse transcribed in full, so expressed TCRB transcripts were sequenced. Method: immunoSEQ multiplex PCR; TCRdb's copy keeps in-frame clones and lacks some. The repertoire consists of about 180,000 clones, with about 8% occurring once and the leading ten covering approximately 1%. This TCR was sampled from a woman aged 35 to 49 with type 1 diabetes. The sequenced sample consisted of central memory CD4+ T cells from blood. The V call is TRBV7-9, the J call TRBJ1-2, with D perhaps TRBD1 (5 bases). The CDR3 sequence: CASNQGSAPGYTF. In DNA, the CDR3 is TGTGCCAGCAACCAGGGATCAGCCCCTGGCTACACCTTC.